A single sample gave rise to the 3 T cell receptor beta chains below, sequenced in a study of T cells after yellow fever vaccination. TCRdb used MiXCR to reprocess the 5' RACE reads, holding one entry per CDR3 protein. This sample carries 200,000 to 300,000 distinct CDR3 sequences, 13% of them seen once, and the ten largest clones take roughly 0.5%. The specimen was CD4+ T cells sorted from PBMCs, collected 45 days after the yellow fever booster vaccination. The receptor source for this set is a man under 40 who received the YFV17D yellow fever vaccine.

Written as DNA, the CDR3 is TGTGCCAGCAGCTTCGAAGCTAGCGGGATCAATGAGCAGTTCTTC. Its protein product is CASSFEASGINEQFF. The V and J genes are TRBV5-4 and TRBJ2-1, with TRBD2 matching 9 bases. The CDR3 extends over 15 amino acids. Losses at the gene ends were 2 bases for V and 6 bases for J; bases not matched to a gene: 6. CDR1 SGHNT and CDR2 YYREEE come from the germline V gene (reference sequence).

The chain recombines TRBV28 with TRBJ2-1, with 13 positions matching TRBD2. The V gene's germline CDR1 is MDHEN and CDR2 SYDVKM. The CDR3 extends over 17 amino acids. The V segment lost 4 bases and the J segment 6 bases; nucleotides outside the gene matches: 9. CDR3 residues: CASSSPGGLAGSNEQFF. The CDR3 nucleotides are TGTGCCAGCAGTTCGCCAGGGGGACTAGCGGGGTCCAATGAGCAGTTCTTC.

This clonotype has just a few counts. The V and J genes are TRBV20-1 and TRBJ2-7; 14 bases are shared with TRBD2. V gave up 3 bases and J gave up 1 base; unmatched junction bases: 2. Germline CDR1 and CDR2: DFQATT and SNEGSKA (reference sequence). The CDR3 sequence is 15 residues long. DNA for the CDR3: TGCAGTGCTAGCGGACTAGCGGGAGGATCCTACGAGCAGTACTTC. Its translation is CSASGLAGGSYEQYF.